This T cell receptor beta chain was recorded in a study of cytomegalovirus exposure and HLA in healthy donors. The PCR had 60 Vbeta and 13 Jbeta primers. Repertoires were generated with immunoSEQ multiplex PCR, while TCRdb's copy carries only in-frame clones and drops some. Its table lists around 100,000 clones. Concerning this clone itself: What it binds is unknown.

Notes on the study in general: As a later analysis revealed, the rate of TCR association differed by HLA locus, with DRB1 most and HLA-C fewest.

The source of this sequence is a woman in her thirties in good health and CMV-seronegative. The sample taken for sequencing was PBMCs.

The CDR3, as DNA: TGTGCCAGCAGCCAAGATAGAGGCGGGGGGATCTACAATGAGCAGTTCTTC. This sequence encodes CASSQDRGGGIYNEQFF. The chain is built from TRBV14 and TRBJ2-1; TRBD2 matches 8 bases. Germline CDR1 is SGHDN and CDR2 is FVKESK. The V gene end was trimmed by 0 bases and the J gene end by 3 bases; junction bases not matched to a gene: 7. The CDR3 is made up of 17 amino acids.